The entry that follows covers one T cell receptor beta chain sequence. These data come from a study of blood T cell repertoires in COVID-19. In the study overall: Acute-phase and convalescent COVID-19 samples originated in the United States, Italy and Spain.

Germline values: CDR1 MNHEY, CDR2 SVGAGI. V lost 6 bases, J lost 3 bases, and 9 bases lay in between. The CDR3 spans 13 residues. Authors' processing steps: Amplification from reference gene primers served as the basis for estimated nucleated cell counts. Clones were sequenced by immunoSEQ multiplex PCR, and TCRdb holds only the in-frame ones, with some missing. V and J calls plus clone size are reproduced from that table; the DNA served to infer D and trimming. The sample consists of almost 200,000 clones, about 85% of them appearing once. The TCR originated in a man aged 55 to 70 with COVID-19, enrolled during active disease. The gene calls are TRBV6-5 and TRBJ1-3; D uncertain. Sequences were obtained from peripheral blood. CDR3 sequence (DNA): TGTGCCAGCAGATCGGGAGATGGAAACACCATATATTTT. Amino acid sequence: CASRSGDGNTIYF.